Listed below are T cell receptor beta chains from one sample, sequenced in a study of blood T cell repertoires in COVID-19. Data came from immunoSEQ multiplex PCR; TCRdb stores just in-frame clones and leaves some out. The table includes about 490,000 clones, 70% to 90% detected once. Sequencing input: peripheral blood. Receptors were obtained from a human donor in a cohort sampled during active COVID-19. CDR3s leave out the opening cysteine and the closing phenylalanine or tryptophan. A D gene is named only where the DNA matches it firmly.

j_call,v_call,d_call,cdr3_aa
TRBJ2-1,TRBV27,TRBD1,ASSRPGTAEQF
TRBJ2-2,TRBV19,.,ASSIEGPGPWELF
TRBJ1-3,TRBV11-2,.,ASSLQGRSGNTIY
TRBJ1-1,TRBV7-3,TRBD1,ASSLNGQDPTGAF
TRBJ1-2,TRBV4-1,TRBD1,ASSQRQGDYGYT
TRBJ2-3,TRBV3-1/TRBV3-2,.,ASSLWGEDTQY
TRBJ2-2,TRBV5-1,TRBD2,ASSLELAKTGELF
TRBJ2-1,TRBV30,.,AWSGTFGDEQF
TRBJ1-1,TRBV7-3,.,ASSSKGGPGNTEAF
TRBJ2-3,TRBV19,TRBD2,ASSTRTSGKSDTQY
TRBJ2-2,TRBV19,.,ASSPPGFTGELF
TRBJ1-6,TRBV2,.,ASTPRLNNSPLH
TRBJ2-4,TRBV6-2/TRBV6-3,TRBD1,ASSSSWGQSKNIQY
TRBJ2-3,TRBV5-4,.,ASNISPASSTDTQY
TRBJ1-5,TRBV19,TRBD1,ASKPGDRVSNQPQH
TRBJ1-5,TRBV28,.,ASSQTQYSNQPQH
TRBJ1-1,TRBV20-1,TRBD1,SATDRVGSEAF
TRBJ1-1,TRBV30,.,AWSVRGGGAEAF
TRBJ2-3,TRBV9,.,ASSVGGRGPTDTQY
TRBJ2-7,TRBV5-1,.,ASSLEEGSEQY
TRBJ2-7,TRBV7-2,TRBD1,ASSLEGQGSYEQY
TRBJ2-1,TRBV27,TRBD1,ATRTGVTSYNEQF
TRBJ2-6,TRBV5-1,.,ASSREGSGANVLT
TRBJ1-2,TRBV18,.,ASSPPGQSSYGYT
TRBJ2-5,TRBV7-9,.,ASSFQGGETQY
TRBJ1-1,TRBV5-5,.,ASSFTYLGGTEAF
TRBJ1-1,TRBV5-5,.,ASSLPPDPEAF
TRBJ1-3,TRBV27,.,ASSSQGKGSGNTIY
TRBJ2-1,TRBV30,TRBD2,AWSWGVAGRNEQF
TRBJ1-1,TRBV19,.,ASEGRRNTEAF
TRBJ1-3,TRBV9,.,ASSPSLGNTIY
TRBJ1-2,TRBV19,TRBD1,ATSGTDNYGYT
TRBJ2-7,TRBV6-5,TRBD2,ASPPWGTTSYEQY
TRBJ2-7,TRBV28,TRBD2,ASLVYGTSGSGEQY
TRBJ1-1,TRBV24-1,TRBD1,ATSLTGVNTEAF
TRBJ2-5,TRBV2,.,ASSDSLEGRETQY
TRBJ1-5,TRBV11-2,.,ASSRQNSNQPQH
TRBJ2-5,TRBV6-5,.,ASSPGKETQY
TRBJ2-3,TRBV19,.,ASRSTGLTDTQY
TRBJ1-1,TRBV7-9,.,ASSMGGITEAF
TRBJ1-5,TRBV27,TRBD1,ASSLSDRTQPQH
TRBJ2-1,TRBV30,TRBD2,AWELRGGQEQF
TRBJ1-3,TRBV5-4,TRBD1,ASSLGGGQGADTIY
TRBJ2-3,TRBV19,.,ASSIRREALGTQY
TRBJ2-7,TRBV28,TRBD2,ASSSPAGGSYEQY
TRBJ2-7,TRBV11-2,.,ASSSQRVEQY
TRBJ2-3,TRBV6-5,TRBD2,ASRPAGVQTDTQY
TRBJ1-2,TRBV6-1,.,ASSDRELTGYT
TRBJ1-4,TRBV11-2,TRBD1,ASSRDRVGEKLF
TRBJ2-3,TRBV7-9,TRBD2,ASSLWAGAGGPDTQY
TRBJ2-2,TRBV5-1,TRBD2,ASSPGLAGANTGELF
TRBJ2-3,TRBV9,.,ASSASAAGRDTQY
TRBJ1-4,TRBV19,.,ASSIDRGSNEKLF
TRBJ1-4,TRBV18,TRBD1,ASSASGGTTNEKLF
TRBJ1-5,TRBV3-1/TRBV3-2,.,ASSQGAGVSNQPQH